What follows are 9 T cell receptor beta chains derived from one specimen sequenced in a study of T cells after somatic rescue of genetic block. Method: immunoSEQ multiplex PCR; TCRdb's copy keeps in-frame clones and lacks some. There are approximately 110,000 clones in the sample; 85% to 95% occur only once, and approximately 1.4% lies in the top ten. Source material: peripheral blood mononuclear cells (PBMCs). The receptors derive from a woman younger than 35.

The V call is TRBV7-3, the J call TRBJ2-3, with a tentative D call TRBD2 (5 bases). CDR3 length equals 14 residues. CDR1 is SGHTA, CDR2 FQGTGA, per germline. V lost 2 bases and J 6 bases, leaving 12 bases between the germline ends. CDR3 sequence: CASSLQGSEDTQYF. In nucleotides, the CDR3 is TGTGCCAGCAGCTTACAAGGGAGTGAGGATACGCAGTATTTT.

This chain links TRBV7-2 with TRBJ1-4; the D is unclear. This CDR3 contains 14 residues. The germline V and J ends were trimmed by 2 bases and 8 bases, with 12 bases remaining between them. The germline gives CDR1 SGHTA, CDR2 FQGNSA. The CDR3 DNA follows: TGTGCCAGCAGCTTAAACAGCGGATCAGAAAAACTGTTTTTT. The encoded protein is CASSLNSGSEKLFF.

The chain has TRBV25-1 and TRBJ1-5, with 7 bases fitting TRBD1. The CDR3 is 14 amino acids. V was clipped by 1 base and J by 4 bases; unmatched bases: 1. Germline V gene sequence: CDR1 MGHDK, CDR2 SYGVNS. The CDR3 DNA reads as TGTGCCAGCAGTGAATCGGGACAGAATCAGCCCCAGCATTTT. Translation gives CASSESGQNQPQHF.

The chain carries TRBV6-1 and TRBJ1-6; weak D call: TRBD1 (6 bases). V lost 2 bases to trimming and J lost 9 bases, with 14 bases between them. This CDR3 region has 15 residues. From germline, CDR1 is MNHNS and CDR2 SASEGT. CDR3 residues: CASSESQDSFSPLHF. CDR3 DNA sequence: TGTGCCAGCAGTGAATCGCAGGACAGCTTTTCACCCCTCCACTTT.

This clone was seen a few times. The chain employs TRBV4-3 and TRBJ1-3; 8 positions agree with TRBD1. CDR3 size: 15 residues. Germline CDR1 LGHNA, CDR2 YSLEER. Losses at the gene ends were 4 bases for V and 8 bases for J; bases not matched to a gene: 10. CDR3 region: CASSRRWTGSDTIYF. The CDR3, as DNA: TGCGCCAGCAGCCGCCGGTGGACAGGGAGTGACACCATATATTTT.

The chain links TRBV5-1 to TRBJ1-1; a possible D gene is TRBD1 (6 bases). Deletions cut 7 bases from V and 5 bases from J, with 18 bases between. The CDR3 sequence is 14 residues long. Germline CDR1 and CDR2: SGHRS and YFSETQ. The CDR3 DNA is TGCGCCAGCGGGAGATCAGGGGTGGGGACTGAAGCTTTCTTT. This codes for CASGRSGVGTEAFF.

J is TRBJ1-2 and V is TRBV11-2; maybe TRBD1 (5 bases). V dropped 1 base and J dropped 4 bases, with 13 bases sitting between them. Germline values: CDR1 SGHAT, CDR2 FQNNGV. This CDR3 is built from 15 residues. This CDR3 is CASSLAGRGSYGYTF. The CDR3 DNA reads TGTGCCAGCAGCTTAGCTGGGAGGGGTAGCTATGGCTACACCTTC.

The chain joins TRBV7-2 to TRBJ2-4, with 13 nucleotides matching TRBD2. The CDR3 extends over 16 amino acids. The V and J ends lost 3 bases and 9 bases, in that order; junction bases with no gene match: 8. CDR1 is SGHTA and CDR2 is FQGNSA in the germline V gene. CDR3 residues: CASSLTSGGSGGIQYF. The CDR3, as DNA: TGTGCCAGCAGCTTGACTAGCGGGGGGTCAGGGGGCATTCAGTACTTC. Full variable domain (missing parts from reference TRBV7-2 and TRBJ2-4): GAGVSQSPSNKVTEKGKDVELRCDPISGHTALYWYRQSLGQGLEFLIYFQGNSAPDKSGLPSDRFSAERTGGSVSTLTIQRTQQEDSAVYLCASSLTSGGSGGIQYFGAGTRLSVL.

V usage is TRBV7-9 and J usage is TRBJ2-7; perhaps TRBD2 as D (5 bases). V dropped 8 bases and J dropped 1 base, with 9 bases sitting between them. The CDR3 contains 12 residues. Germline V lookup: CDR1 SEHNR, CDR2 FQNEAQ (reference sequence). CDR3 in amino acids: CASRRGSYEQYF. The CDR3 bases are TGTGCCAGCCGCCGGGGTTCCTACGAGCAGTACTTC.